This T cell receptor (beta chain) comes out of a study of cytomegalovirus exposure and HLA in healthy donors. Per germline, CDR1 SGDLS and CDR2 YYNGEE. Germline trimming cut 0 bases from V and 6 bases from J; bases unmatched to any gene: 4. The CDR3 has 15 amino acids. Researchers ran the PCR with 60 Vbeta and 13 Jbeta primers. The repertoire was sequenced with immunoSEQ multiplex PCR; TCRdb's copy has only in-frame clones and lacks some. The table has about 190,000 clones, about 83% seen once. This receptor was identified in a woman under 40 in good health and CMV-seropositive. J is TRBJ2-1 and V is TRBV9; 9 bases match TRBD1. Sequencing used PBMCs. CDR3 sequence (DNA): TGTGCCAGCAGCGTAGCGGGACAGGGCCCCAATGAGCAGTTCTTC. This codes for CASSVAGQGPNEQFF.